This T cell receptor beta chain was captured by sequencing in a study of blood T cell repertoires in COVID-19. Study-level background: The analysed material was cDNA or gDNA that came from T cells, B-cell-depleted T cells, or PBMCs.

TCRdb's copy holds only in-frame clones and misses some; the assay was immunoSEQ multiplex PCR. Counted here are some 130,000 clones, approximately 88% occurring once; the ten biggest clones make up around 12%. CDR3 length: 16 amino acids. The V and J ends lost 3 bases and 8 bases, in that order; junction bases with no gene match: 12. From germline, CDR1 is SGDLS and CDR2 YYNGEE. Sequencing was carried out using peripheral blood. The chain uses TRBV9 and TRBJ1-4; 8 nucleotides line up with TRBD1. The receptor's source is a woman aged 25 to 39 who had recovered from COVID-19. In DNA, the CDR3 is TGTGCCAGCAGCGCCAGAGATGGGAGACAGGGGGAAAAACTGTTTTTT. It is translated as CASSARDGRQGEKLFF.